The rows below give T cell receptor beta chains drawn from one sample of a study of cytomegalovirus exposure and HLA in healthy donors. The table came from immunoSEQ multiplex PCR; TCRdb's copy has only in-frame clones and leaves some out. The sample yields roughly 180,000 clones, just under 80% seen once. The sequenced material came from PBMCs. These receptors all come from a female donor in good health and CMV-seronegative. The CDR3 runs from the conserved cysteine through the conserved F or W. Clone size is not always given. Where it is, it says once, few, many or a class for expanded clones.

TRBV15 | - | CATSRVGTGATEAFF
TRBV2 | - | CASRAGGSTDTQYF
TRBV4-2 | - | CASSQAGRTEAFF
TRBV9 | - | CASSVGGAGGTEAFF
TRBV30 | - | CAWGLAGGPTDTQYF
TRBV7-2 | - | CASSPGGGYSYNSPLHF
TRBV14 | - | CASSSGNQETQYF
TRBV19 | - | CASSNRLGETQYF
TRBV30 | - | CAWYVRYGYTF
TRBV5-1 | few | CASSLVGSSYNSPLHF
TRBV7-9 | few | CSSSHKRGLDSYEQYF
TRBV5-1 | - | CASSVGTGGWQPQHF
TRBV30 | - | CAWNRQGLGQFF
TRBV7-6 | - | CASSFGQLTAQETQYF
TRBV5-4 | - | CASSTTGTGERETQYF
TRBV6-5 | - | CASSEGSRMPQHF
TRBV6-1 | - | CASSNDGFWGYTF
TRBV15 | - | CATSFPMGDSEDTQYF
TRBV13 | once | CASSPRGLYCGYTF
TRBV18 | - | CASSPMTSGAQYEQYF
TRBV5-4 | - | CASSLGRGQPQHF
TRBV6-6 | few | CASSYSSGGGDTQYF